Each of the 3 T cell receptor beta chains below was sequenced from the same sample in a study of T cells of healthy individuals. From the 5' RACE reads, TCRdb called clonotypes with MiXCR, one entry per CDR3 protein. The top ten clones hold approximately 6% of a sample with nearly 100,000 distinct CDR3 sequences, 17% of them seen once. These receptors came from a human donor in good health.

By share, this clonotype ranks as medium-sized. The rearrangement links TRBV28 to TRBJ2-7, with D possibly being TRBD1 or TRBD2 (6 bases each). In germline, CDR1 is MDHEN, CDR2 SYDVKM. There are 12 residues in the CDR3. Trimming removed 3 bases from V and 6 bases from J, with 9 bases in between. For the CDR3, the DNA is TGTGCCAGCAGTTTGGGGGGCGGCGAGCAGTACTTC. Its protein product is CASSLGGGEQYF.

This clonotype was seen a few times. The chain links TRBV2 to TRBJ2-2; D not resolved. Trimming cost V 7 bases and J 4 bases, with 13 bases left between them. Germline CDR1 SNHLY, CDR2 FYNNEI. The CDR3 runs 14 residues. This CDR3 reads CASKNAPSTGELFF. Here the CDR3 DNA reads TGTGCCAGCAAAAACGCGCCCAGCACCGGGGAGCTGTTTTTT.

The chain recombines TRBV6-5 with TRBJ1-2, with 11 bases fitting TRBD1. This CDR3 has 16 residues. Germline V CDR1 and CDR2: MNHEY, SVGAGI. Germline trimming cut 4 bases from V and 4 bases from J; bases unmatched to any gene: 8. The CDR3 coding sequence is TGTGCCAGCAGTTGGGACAGGGGGTCGGGAGGCTATGGCTACACCTTC. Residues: CASSWDRGSGGYGYTF.